The next 9 T cell receptor beta chains were all read from a single sample in a study of tissue T cells after allogeneic stem cell transplantation. Here immunoSEQ multiplex PCR was the method, and the copy in TCRdb shows in-frame clones only, minus some. The table records 17,000 or so clones, approximately 70% of them present only once. The sequenced sample consisted of spleen. The receptors come from a female BALB/c mouse in good health. MHC haplotype: H2-d.

This clone was picked up a small number of times. Genes here carry mouse names. The CDR3 end lies 1 residue beyond the end of the read and is filled in from the germline J gene. The V call is TRBV13-2, the J call TRBJ2-1; D is perhaps TRBD1 or TRBD2 (7 bases each). This CDR3 is built from 15 residues. CDR1 and CDR2 from the germline V gene are NNHNN and SYGAGS (reference sequence). Trimming stripped 0 bases from V and 5 bases from J, with 12 bases between. The CDR3 sequence: CASGDAGGRDAEQFF. CDR3 DNA, as far as it was read: TGTGCCAGCGGTGATGCAGGGGGGCGCGATGCTGAGCAGTTC.

The sample holds a few counts of this clone. Germline and genes here are mouse. The CDR3 is cut off 1 residue early in the read; its end comes from the germline J gene. The chain recombines TRBV4 with TRBJ2-7; 9 nucleotides match TRBD2. V trimming: 3 bases; J trimming: 6 bases; junction bases outside the gene matches: 3. The CDR3 is 13 residues long. Per the germline V gene, CDR1 is LGHDT and CDR2 is YNNKQL (reference sequence). The covered CDR3 bases are TGTGCCAGCAGCTATGGGGGGGCGATTGAACAGTAC. This gives the protein CASSYGGAIEQY. The complete CDR3 reads CASSYGGAIEQYF.

Details on this clone: Gene names and germline match the mouse. The missing CDR3 end, 1 residue past where the read stops, is filled in from the germline J gene. The chain is built from TRBV4 and TRBJ2-3; 10 bases match TRBD1. CDR3 length: 15 amino acids. V was pared by 6 bases and J by 0 bases, with 3 bases of the junction left unmatched. CDR1 and CDR2 (germline): LGHDT, YNNKQL (reference sequence). The sequenced part of the CDR3 DNA is TGTGCCAGCAGTTGGGACAGGGGTAGTGCAGAAACGCTGTAT. Translated, it gives CASSWDRGSAETLY. In full, the CDR3 reads CASSWDRGSAETLYF.

About this clone itself: Gene and germline names: mouse. The read terminates 1 residue before the CDR3 end, so the remaining end is supplied by the germline J gene. This chain links TRBV19 with TRBJ2-5, with 7 bases fitting TRBD1. Germline V gene sequence: CDR1 FNHDT, CDR2 SITEND (reference sequence). This CDR3 comprises 14 residues. J was trimmed by 4 bases and V by 2 bases; bases with no gene match: 4. The CDR3 loop is CASSIRDRKDTQYF. The CDR3 bases that were read are TGTGCCAGCAGTATTAGGGACAGAAAAGACACCCAGTAC.

This clone was seen just once. Mouse gene names and germline throughout. The CDR3 goes on 1 residue after the read ends, and that part is filled in from the germline J gene. The chain is built from TRBV2 and TRBJ1-1, with unresolved D. Trimming took 3 bases from V and 0 from J, leaving 2 bases between them. In germline, CDR1 is LGHNA, CDR2 YSYQKL. The CDR3 spans 12 residues. CDR3 sequence: CASSQANTEVFF. The CDR3 DNA, read in part, is TGTGCCAGCAGCCAGGCAAACACAGAAGTCTTC.

This clone was observed a single time. Gene names and germline match the mouse. CDR3 in amino acids: CASSQQGAEVFF. The covered CDR3 bases are TGTGCCAGCAGCCAACAGGGGGCCGAAGTCTTC. This sequence joins TRBV2 and TRBJ1-1; 8 nucleotides align to TRBD1. The read falls 1 residue short of the CDR3 end, and the missing part is taken from the germline J gene. The CDR3 consists of 12 residues. CDR1 and CDR2 (germline): LGHNA, YSYQKL. After removal of 2 bases from V and 8 bases from J, the junction contained 1 base not matched to a gene.

Comments on this clone: Mouse gene names and germline throughout. The read halts 1 residue ahead of the CDR3 end, with the missing end drawn from the germline J gene. The chain recombines TRBV13-2 with TRBJ1-6; D gene unclear. TRBJ1-6 belongs to the ORF category, with a function that is uncertain. Germline V gene sequence: CDR1 NNHNN, CDR2 SYGAGS (reference sequence). The V gene lost 0 bases and the J gene lost 0 bases, with 7 bases spanning the gap. This CDR3 is built from 16 residues. CDR3 sequence reads: CASGDVENSYNSPLYF. CDR3 DNA (partial): TGTGCCAGCGGTGATGTAGAAAATTCCTATAATTCGCCCCTCTAC.

As regards this clone: Gene names are mouse gene names. The read terminates 1 residue before the CDR3 end, so the remaining end is supplied by the germline J gene. V and J are TRBV14 and TRBJ1-1; no firm D call. The CDR3 length is 12 residues. Germline CDR1 is SGHDT and CDR2 is FRDEAV. V lost 6 bases and J lost 1, with 7 bases in between. CDR3 bases read: TGTGCCAGCATCCATTTAAACACAGAAGTCTTC. Protein: CASIHLNTEVF. The entire CDR3 protein reads CASIHLNTEVFF.

This clone was recorded a few times. These gene names are mouse names. The read falls 1 residue short of the CDR3 end, and the missing part is taken from the germline J gene. The chain links TRBV13-2 to TRBJ2-4; 11 bases line up with TRBD2. Germline CDR1 NNHNN, CDR2 SYGAGS (reference sequence). V shed 1 base, J shed 2 bases, and the junction held 3 bases outside the gene matches. This CDR3 contains 16 residues. CDR3 protein: CASGDPGLGVQNTLYF. The covered CDR3 bases are TGTGCCAGCGGTGATCCGGGACTGGGGGTTCAAAACACCTTGTAC.